This T cell receptor beta chain was sequenced in a study of technical replicates of blood from several donors (dated by TCRdb to about 2017). This clone was detected only once. The antigen it recognizes is unknown. No base-level quality is on record; no much larger clone is a single base apart. The method behind the library was the immunoSEQ multiplex PCR assay. TCRdb retrieved this table from immuneACCESS and kept in-frame rearrangements only. Not all clones are present; in checked studies, unresolved V genes account for under half, and no reason is known for the remainder. The sample records approximately 95,000 clones, roughly 95% of which are singletons. Of the sample, 0.34% is held by the ten largest clones. Cut back by 7 bases and 0 bases, the V and J ends lie 7 bases apart. The CDR3 runs 12 amino acids, cysteine and phenylalanine included. CDR3 DNA only is kept here, 36 bases in frame from base 1. CDR1 and CDR2 are read off the germline V gene as SGHRS and YFSETQ.

The clonotype was recovered from a human donor in good health. The specimen was T cells isolated from PBMCs. The chain is encoded by TRBV5-1 joined to TRBJ1-1, with no confident D gene call. At the DNA level, the sequence is TGCGCCAGCCGCAGTATGAACACTGAAGCTTTCTTT. This codes for CASRSMNTEAFF.